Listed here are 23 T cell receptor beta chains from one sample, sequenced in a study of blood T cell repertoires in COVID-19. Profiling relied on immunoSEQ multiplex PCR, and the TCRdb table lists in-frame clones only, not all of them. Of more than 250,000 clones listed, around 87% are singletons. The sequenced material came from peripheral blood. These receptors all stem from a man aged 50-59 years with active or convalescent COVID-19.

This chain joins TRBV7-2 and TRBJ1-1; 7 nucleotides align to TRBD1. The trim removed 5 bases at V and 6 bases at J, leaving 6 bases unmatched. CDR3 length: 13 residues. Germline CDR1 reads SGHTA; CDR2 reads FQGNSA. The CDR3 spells CASSTTGVAEAFF. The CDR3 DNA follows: TGTGCCAGCAGCACAACAGGGGTCGCTGAAGCTTTCTTT.

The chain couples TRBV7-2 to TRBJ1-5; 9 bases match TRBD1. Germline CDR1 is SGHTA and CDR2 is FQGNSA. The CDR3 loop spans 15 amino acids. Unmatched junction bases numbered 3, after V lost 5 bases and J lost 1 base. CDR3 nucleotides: TGTGCCAGCAGCCAGACAGGGGGAAGCAATCAGCCCCAGCATTTT. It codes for CASSQTGGSNQPQHF. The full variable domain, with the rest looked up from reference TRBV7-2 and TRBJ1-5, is GAGVSQSPSNKVTEKGKDVELRCDPISGHTALYWYRQSLGQGLEFLIYFQGNSAPDKSGLPSDRFSAERTGGSVSTLTIQRTQQEDSAVYLCASSQTGGSNQPQHFGDGTRLSIL.

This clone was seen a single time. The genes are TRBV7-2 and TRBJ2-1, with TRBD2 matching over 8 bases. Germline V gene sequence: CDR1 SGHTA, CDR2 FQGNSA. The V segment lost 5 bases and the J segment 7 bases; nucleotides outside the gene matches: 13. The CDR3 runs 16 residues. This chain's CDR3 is CASSARPGGMVNEQFF. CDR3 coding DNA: TGTGCCAGCAGCGCTCGGCCGGGAGGGATGGTAAATGAGCAGTTCTTC.

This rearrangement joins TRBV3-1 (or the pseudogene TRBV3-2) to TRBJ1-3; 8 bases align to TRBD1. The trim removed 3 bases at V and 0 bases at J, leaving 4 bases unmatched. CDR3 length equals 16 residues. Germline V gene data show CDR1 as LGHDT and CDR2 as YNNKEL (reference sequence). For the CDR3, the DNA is TGTGCCAGCAGCCAGGCAGGGGGCGACTCTGGAAACACCATATATTTT. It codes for CASSQAGGDSGNTIYF.

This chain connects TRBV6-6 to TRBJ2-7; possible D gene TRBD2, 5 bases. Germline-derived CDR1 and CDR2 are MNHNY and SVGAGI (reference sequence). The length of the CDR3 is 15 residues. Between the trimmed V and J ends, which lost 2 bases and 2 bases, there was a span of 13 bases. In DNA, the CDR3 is TGTGCCAGCAGTTACCGCTCGACTAATCCCTACGAGCAGTACTTC. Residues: CASSYRSTNPYEQYF.

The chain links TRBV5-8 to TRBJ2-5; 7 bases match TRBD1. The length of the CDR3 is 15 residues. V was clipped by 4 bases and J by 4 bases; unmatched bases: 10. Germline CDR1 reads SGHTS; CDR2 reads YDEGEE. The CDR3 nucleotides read TGTGCCAGCAGCACACGACACAGGGGACGAGAGACCCAGTACTTC. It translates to CASSTRHRGRETQYF.

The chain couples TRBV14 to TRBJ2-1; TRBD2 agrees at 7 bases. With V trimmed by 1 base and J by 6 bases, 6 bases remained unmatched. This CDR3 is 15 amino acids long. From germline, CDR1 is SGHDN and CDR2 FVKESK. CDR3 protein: CASSQVRTSFNEQFF. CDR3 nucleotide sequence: TGTGCCAGCAGCCAAGTGAGGACTAGTTTCAATGAGCAGTTCTTC.

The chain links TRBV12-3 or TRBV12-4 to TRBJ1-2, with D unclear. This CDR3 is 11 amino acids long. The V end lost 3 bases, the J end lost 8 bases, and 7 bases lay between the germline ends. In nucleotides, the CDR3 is TGTGCCAGCAGTTTGGGCGCGGGCTACACCTTC. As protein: CASSLGAGYTF.

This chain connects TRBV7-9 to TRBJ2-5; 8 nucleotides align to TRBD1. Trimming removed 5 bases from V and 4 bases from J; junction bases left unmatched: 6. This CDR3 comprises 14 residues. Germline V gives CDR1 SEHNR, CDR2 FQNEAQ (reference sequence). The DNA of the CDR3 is TGTGCCAGCAGCATGGGACAGGCGCGAGAGACCCAGTACTTC. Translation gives CASSMGQARETQYF. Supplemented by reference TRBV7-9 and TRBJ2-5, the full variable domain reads DTGVSQNPRHKITKRGQNVTFRCDPISEHNRLYWYRQTLGQGPEFLTYFQNEAQLEKSRLLSDRFSAERPKGSFSTLEIQRTEQGDSAMYLCASSMGQARETQYFGPGTRLLVL.

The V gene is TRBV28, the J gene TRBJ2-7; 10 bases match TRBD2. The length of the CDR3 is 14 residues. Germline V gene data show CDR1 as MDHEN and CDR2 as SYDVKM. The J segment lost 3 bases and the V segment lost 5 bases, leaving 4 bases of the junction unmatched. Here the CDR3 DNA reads TGTGCCAGCAGTCTAGCGGGGGAGCTCTACGAGCAGTACTTC. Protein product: CASSLAGELYEQYF.

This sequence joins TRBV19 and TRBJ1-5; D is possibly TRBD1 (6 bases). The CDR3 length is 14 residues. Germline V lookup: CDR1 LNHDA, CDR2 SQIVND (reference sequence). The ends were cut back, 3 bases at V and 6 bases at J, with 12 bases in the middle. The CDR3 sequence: CASSMVGQSQPQHF. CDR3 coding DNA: TGTGCCAGTAGTATGGTTGGACAGTCTCAGCCCCAGCATTTT.

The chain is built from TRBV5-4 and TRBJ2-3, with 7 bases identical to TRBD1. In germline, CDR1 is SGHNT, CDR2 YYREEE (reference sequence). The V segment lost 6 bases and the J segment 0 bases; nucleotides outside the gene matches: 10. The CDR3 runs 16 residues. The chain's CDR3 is CASKKAGTASTDTQYF. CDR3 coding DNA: TGTGCCAGCAAAAAGGCCGGGACAGCTAGCACAGATACGCAGTATTTT.

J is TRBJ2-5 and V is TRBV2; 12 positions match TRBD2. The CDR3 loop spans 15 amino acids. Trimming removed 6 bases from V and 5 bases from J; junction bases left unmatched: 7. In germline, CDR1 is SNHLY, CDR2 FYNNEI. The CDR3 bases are TGTGCCAGCAGAATGACTAGCGGGAGATACGAGACCCAGTACTTC. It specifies CASRMTSGRYETQYF.

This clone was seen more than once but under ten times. CDR3 nucleotides: TGCGCCAGCAGCTTGGACAGCTCTGGAAACACCATATATTTT. It encodes CASSLDSSGNTIYF. V is TRBV5-1 and J is TRBJ1-3; D ambiguous. This CDR3 is built from 14 residues. Per germline, CDR1 SGHRS and CDR2 YFSETQ. Trimming took off 0 bases at V and 0 bases at J, with 4 bases between the two ends.

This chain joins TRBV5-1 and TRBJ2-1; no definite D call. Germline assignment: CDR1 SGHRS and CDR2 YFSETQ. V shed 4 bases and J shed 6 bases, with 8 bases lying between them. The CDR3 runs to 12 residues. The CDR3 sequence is CASSVQINEQFF. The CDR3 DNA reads TGCGCCAGCAGCGTACAGATCAATGAGCAGTTCTTC.

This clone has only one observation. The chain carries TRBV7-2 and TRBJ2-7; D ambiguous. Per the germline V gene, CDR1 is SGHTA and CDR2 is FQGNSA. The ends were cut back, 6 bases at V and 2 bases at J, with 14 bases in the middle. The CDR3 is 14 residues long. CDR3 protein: CASRLSAATYEQYF. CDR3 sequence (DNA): TGTGCCAGCAGATTGTCAGCAGCGACCTACGAGCAGTACTTC.

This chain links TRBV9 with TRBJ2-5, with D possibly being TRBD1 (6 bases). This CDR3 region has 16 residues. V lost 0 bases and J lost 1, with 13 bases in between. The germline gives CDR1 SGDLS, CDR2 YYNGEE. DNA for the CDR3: TGTGCCAGCAGCGTAGCCGTGGACAGATTCCAAGAGACCCAGTACTTC. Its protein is CASSVAVDRFQETQYF.

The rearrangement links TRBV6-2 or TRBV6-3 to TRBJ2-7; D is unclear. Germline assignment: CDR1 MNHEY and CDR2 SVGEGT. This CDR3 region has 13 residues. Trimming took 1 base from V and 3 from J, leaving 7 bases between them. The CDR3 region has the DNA TGTGCCAGCAGTTACTACTATAACTACGAGCAGTACTTC. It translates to CASSYYYNYEQYF.

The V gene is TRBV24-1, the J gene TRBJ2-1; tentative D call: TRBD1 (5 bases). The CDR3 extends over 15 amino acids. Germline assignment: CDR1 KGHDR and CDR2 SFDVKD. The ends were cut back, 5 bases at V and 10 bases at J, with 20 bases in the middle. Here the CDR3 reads CATSAFKMGRIEQFF. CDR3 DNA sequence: TGTGCCACCAGTGCTTTTAAGATGGGGCGGATCGAGCAGTTCTTC.

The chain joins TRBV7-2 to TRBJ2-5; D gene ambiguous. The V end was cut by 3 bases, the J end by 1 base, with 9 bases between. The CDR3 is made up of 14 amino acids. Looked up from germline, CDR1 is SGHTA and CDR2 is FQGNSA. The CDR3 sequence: CASSFLMSQETQYF. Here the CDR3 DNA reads TGTGCCAGCAGCTTTCTAATGTCCCAAGAGACCCAGTACTTC. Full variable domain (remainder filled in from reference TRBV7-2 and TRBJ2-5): GAGVSQSPSNKVTEKGKDVELRCDPISGHTALYWYRQSLGQGLEFLIYFQGNSAPDKSGLPSDRFSAERTGGSVSTLTIQRTQQEDSAVYLCASSFLMSQETQYFGPGTRLLVL.

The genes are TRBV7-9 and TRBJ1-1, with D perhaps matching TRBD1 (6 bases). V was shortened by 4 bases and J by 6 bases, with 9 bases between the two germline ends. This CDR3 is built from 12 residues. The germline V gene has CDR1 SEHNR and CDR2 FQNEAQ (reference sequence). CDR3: CASSSTGSEAFF. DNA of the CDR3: TGTGCCAGCAGCTCTACAGGGTCTGAAGCTTTCTTT.

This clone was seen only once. CDR3 coding DNA: TGTGCCACCAGTGACCGACATGTGACCGGGGAGCTGTTTTTT. It is translated as CATSDRHVTGELFF. The V and J genes are TRBV24-1 and TRBJ2-2; D unclear. Germline loops: CDR1 KGHDR, CDR2 SFDVKD. Trimming took 4 bases from V and 5 from J, leaving 10 bases between them. The CDR3 contains 14 residues.

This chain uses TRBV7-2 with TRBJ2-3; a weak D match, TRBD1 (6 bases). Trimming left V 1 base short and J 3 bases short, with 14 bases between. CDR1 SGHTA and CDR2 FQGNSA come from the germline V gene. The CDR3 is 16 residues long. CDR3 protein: CASSLGQVGITDTQYF. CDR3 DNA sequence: TGTGCCAGCAGCTTAGGACAGGTGGGGATTACAGATACGCAGTATTTT.